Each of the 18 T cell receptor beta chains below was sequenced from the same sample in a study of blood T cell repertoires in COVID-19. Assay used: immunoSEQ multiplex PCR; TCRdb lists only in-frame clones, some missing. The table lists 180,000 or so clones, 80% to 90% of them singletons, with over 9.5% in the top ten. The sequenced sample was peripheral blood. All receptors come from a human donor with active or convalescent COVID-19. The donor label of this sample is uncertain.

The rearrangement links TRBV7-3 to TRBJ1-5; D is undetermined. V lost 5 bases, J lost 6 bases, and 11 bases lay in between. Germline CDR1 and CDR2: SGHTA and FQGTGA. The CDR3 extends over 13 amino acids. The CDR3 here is CASSRSPGQPQHF. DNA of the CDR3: TGTGCCAGCAGCCGTTCTCCGGGTCAGCCCCAGCATTTT.

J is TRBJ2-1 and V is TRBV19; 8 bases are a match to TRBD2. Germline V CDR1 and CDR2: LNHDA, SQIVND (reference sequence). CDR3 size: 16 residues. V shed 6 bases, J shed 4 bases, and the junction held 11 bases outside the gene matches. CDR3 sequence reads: CASSFPGTRAYNEQFF. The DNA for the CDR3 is TGTGCCAGTAGCTTCCCCGGGACTAGGGCATACAATGAGCAGTTCTTC.

Written as DNA, the CDR3 is TGTGCCAGCAGCTTGCTACAAGAGACCCAGTACTTC. Amino acids: CASSLLQETQYF. This chain links TRBV5-6 with TRBJ2-5, with D hard to call. Looked up from germline, CDR1 is SGHDT and CDR2 is YYEEEE. The CDR3 runs to 12 residues. The V gene lost 1 base and the J gene lost 2 bases, with 3 bases spanning the gap.

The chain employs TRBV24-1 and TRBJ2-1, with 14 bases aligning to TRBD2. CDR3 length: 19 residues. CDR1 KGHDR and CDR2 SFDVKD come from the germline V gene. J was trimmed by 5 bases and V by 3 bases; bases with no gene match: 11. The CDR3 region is CATSDPSGTSGSPHNEQFF. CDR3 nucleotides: TGTGCCACCAGTGATCCATCCGGGACTAGCGGGAGTCCCCACAATGAGCAGTTCTTC.

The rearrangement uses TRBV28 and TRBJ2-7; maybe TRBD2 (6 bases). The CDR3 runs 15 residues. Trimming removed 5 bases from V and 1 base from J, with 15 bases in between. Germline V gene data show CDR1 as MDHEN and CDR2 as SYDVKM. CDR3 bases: TGTGCCAGCAGTCCTATCGGTGCGGGGTCCTACGAGCAGTACTTC. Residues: CASSPIGAGSYEQYF.

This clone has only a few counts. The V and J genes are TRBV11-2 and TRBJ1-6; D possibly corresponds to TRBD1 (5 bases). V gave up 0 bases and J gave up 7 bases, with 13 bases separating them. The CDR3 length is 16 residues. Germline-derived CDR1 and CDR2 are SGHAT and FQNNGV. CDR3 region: CASSLDPTGRNSPLHF. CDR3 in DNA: TGTGCCAGCAGCTTAGATCCTACAGGAAGAAATTCACCCCTCCACTTT. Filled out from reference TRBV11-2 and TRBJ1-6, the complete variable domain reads EAGVAQSPRYKIIEKRQSVAFWCNPISGHATLYWYQQILGQGPKLLIQFQNNGVVDDSQLPKDRFSAERLKGVDSTLKIQPAKLEDSAVYLCASSLDPTGRNSPLHFGNGTRLTVT.

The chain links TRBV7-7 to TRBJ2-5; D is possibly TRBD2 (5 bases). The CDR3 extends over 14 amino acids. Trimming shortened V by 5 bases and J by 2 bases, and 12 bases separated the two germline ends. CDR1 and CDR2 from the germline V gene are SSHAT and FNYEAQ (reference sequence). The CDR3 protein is CASSLPGLQETQYF. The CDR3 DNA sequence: TGTGCCAGCAGCCTACCCGGACTGCAAGAGACCCAGTACTTC.

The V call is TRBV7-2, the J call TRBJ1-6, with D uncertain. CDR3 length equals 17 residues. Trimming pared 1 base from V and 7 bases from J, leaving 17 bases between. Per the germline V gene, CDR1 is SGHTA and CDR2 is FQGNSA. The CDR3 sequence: CASSLGALNPTNSPLHF. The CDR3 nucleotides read TGTGCCAGCAGCTTAGGGGCCCTAAACCCTACAAATTCACCCCTCCACTTT. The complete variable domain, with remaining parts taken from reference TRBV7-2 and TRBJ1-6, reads GAGVSQSPSNKVTEKGKDVELRCDPISGHTALYWYRQSLGQGLEFLIYFQGNSAPDKSGLPSDRFSAERTGGSVSTLTIQRTQQEDSAVYLCASSLGALNPTNSPLHFGNGTRLTVT.

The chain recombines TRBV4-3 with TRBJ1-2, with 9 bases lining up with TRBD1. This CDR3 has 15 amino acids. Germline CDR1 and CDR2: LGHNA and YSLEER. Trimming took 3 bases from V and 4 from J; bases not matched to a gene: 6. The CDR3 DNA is TGCGCCAGCAGCCACGGACAGGGGATGAGCTATGGCTACACCTTC. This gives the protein CASSHGQGMSYGYTF.

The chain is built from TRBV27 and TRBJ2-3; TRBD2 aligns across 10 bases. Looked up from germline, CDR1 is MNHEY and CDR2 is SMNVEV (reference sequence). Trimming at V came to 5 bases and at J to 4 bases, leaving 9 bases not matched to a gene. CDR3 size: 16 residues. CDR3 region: CASSLPSGGGADTQYF. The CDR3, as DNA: TGTGCCAGCAGTCTCCCTAGCGGGGGAGGGGCAGATACGCAGTATTTT.

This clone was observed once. This CDR3 reads CASPREGRRSQPQHF. CDR3 sequence (DNA): TGTGCCAGTCCAAGGGAGGGGCGGAGGAGTCAGCCCCAGCATTTT. The chain employs TRBV19 and TRBJ1-5, with a tentative D call TRBD1 (5 bases). The V and J ends lost 8 bases and 6 bases respectively, with 20 bases between them. The CDR3 is 15 amino acids. Germline V gene data show CDR1 as LNHDA and CDR2 as SQIVND (reference sequence).

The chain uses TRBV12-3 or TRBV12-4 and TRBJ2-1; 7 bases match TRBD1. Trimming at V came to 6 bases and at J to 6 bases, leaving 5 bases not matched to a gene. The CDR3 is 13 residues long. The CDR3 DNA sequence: TGTGCCAGCAGCCGGGACAGACCCAATGAGCAGTTCTTC. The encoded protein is CASSRDRPNEQFF.

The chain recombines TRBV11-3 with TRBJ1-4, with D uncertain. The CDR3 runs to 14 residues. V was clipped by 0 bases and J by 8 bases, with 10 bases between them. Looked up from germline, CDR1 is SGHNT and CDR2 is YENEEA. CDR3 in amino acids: CASSLEMTKEKLFF. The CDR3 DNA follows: TGTGCCAGCAGCTTAGAGATGACAAAAGAAAAACTGTTTTTT.

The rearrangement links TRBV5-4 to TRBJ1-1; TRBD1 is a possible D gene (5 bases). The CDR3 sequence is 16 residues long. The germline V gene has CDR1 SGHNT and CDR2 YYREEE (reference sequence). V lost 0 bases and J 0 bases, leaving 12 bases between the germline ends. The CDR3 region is CASSLGREGVNTEAFF. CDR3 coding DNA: TGTGCCAGCAGCTTGGGGAGGGAAGGGGTGAACACTGAAGCTTTCTTT. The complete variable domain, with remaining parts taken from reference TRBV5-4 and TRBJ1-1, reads ETGVTQSPTHLIKTRGQQVTLRCSSQSGHNTVSWYQQALGQGPQFIFQYYREEENGRGNFPPRFSGLQFPNYSSELNVNALELDDSALYLCASSLGREGVNTEAFFGQGTRLTVV.

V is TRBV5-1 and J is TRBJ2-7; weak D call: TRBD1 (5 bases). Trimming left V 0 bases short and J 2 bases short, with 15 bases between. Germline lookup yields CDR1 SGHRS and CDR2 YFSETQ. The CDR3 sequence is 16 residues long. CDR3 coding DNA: TGCGCCAGCAGCTTGGGGGGCACCCCTGGAACCTACGAGCAGTACTTC. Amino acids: CASSLGGTPGTYEQYF.

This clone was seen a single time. The chain's CDR3 is CASSLGLAGATYEQYF. The CDR3 coding sequence is TGTGCCAGCAGCTTAGGCCTAGCGGGAGCCACATACGAGCAGTACTTC. The chain couples TRBV7-8 to TRBJ2-7; 10 bases are shared with TRBD2. V lost 1 base to trimming and J lost 4 bases; unmatched junction nucleotides: 7. Germline lookup yields CDR1 SGHVS and CDR2 FQNEAQ. This CDR3 is 16 amino acids long.

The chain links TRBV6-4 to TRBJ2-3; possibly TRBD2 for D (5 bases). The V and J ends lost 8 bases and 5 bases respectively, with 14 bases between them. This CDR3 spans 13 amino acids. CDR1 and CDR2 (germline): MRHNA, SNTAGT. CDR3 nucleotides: TGTGCCAGCTCTAGGGAGATTCAAGATACGCAGTATTTT. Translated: CASSREIQDTQYF.

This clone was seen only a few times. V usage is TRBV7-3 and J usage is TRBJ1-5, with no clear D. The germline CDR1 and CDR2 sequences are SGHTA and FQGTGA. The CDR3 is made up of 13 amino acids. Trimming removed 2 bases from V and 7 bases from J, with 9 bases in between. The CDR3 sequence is CASSLAESQPQHF. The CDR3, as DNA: TGTGCCAGCAGCTTAGCTGAGTCACAGCCCCAGCATTTT.